The rows below give T cell receptor beta chains drawn from one sample of a study of cytomegalovirus exposure and HLA in healthy donors. Using immunoSEQ multiplex PCR, the repertoire was profiled, and TCRdb retains in-frame clones only, with some absent. Among around 70,000 clones listed, about 93% were seen once. The material sequenced was PBMCs. These receptors all come from a man in his late teens or twenties in good health and CMV-seropositive. Both conserved end residues are part of each CDR3.

V gene | CDR3 protein
TRBV28 | CASSLSQGAYEQYF
TRBV10-3 | CAISSRTSGSRGYNEQFF
TRBV6-6 | CASRPRQGAYEQYF
TRBV19 | CASTTSGTSSYNEQFF
TRBV6-5 | CASSPGGMGNTEAFF
TRBV19 | CASSPRTGADTQYF
TRBV7-9 | CASSSKVSGTRDNEQFF
TRBV6-5 | CASSNQGYDTQYF
TRBV30 | CAWSEVAAEQFF
TRBV30 | CAWTSSRVHRDTEAFF
TRBV28 | CASLSGGVNYGYTF
TRBV29-1 | CSVPRGGRLYNEQFF
TRBV7-2 | CASSFLRTGAGEQYF
TRBV5-1 | CASSWPLAGASYEQYF
TRBV10-3 | CAIGEVTGANVLTF
TRBV18 | CASSPRTDFGTQYF
TRBV29-1 | CSAMTGLDGTQYF
TRBV7-2 | CASSLTYRDEAFF
TRBV19 | CASSTPTGEREKLFF
TRBV7-9 | CASSYRDEGRVEKLFF
TRBV5-1 | CASSGTGGMPVAYEQYF
TRBV4-1 | CASSQELDREYYEQYF
TRBV18 | CASSPTGSGYTF
TRBV9 | CASSVAVTGNTIYF
TRBV19 | CASNPGTETTYTQYF
TRBV28 | CASSFLTAGRGEQYF
TRBV28 | CASSPVVSRGYTF
TRBV10-3 | CAIRMTSGIGDEQFF
TRBV5-1 | CASSSLAGGPRSEQYF
TRBV2 | CARGASGALDTQYF